The rows below give T cell receptor beta chains drawn from one sample of a study of blood T cells in healthy people across ages. TCRdb recomputed calls from the 5' RACE reads with MiXCR, one row per CDR3 protein. Of 1.5 million to 1.8 million distinct CDR3 sequences in the sample, less than 45% were seen once. Specimen: blood. The receptors were sampled from a woman aged 18 to 35 in good health. Each CDR3 is given with its conserved first and last residue. The order of the fields is J gene, clone size, V gene, D gene, CDR3 DNA, CDR3 protein. D genes are given only for firm matches. Size tells how often a clone was seen (once, few, many) or the class of an expanded clone, and some rows leave it out.

j_gene: TRBJ2-5; abundance: .; v_gene: TRBV6-2/TRBV6-3; d_gene: .; CDR3nt: TGTGCCAGCAGCCACGGGACGGTCAATGAGCAGTACTTC; CDR3aa: CASSHGTVNEQYF
j_gene: TRBJ2-1; abundance: .; v_gene: TRBV21-1; d_gene: .; CDR3nt: TGTGCCAGCAGCAATCCCTGGGAACTAGCGGACTCTCAAGAGACCCAGTTCTTC; CDR3aa: CASSNPWELADSQETQFF
j_gene: TRBJ1-5; abundance: .; v_gene: TRBV4-1; d_gene: .; CDR3nt: TGCGCCAGCAGCCAAGAAGGTTACAGCAATCGGCCCCAGCATTTT; CDR3aa: CASSQEGYSNRPQHF
j_gene: TRBJ2-2; abundance: few; v_gene: TRBV11-2; d_gene: TRBD1; CDR3nt: TGTGCCAGCAGCAACGACAGGGGCACCGGGGAGCTGTTTTTT; CDR3aa: CASSNDRGTGELFF
j_gene: TRBJ1-1; abundance: few; v_gene: TRBV7-8; d_gene: TRBD1; CDR3nt: TGTGCCAGCAGCCCCAACAGGGGGGCAGCTTTCTTT; CDR3aa: CASSPNRGAAFF
j_gene: TRBJ2-3; abundance: .; v_gene: TRBV9; d_gene: .; CDR3nt: TGTGCCAGCAGCGCCACTAGCAGCTTAATCACAGATACGCAGTATTTT; CDR3aa: CASSATSSLITDTQYF
j_gene: TRBJ2-5; abundance: few; v_gene: TRBV12-5; d_gene: .; CDR3nt: TGTGCTAGTGGTTTGGTAGGGACTTGGGAGACCCAGTACTTC; CDR3aa: CASGLVGTWETQYF
j_gene: TRBJ1-2; abundance: few; v_gene: TRBV12-3/TRBV12-4; d_gene: TRBD1; CDR3nt: TGTGCCAGCAGTTTCGCGACAGGGACTATCGCCTATGGCTACACCTTC; CDR3aa: CASSFATGTIAYGYTF
j_gene: TRBJ1-2; abundance: once; v_gene: TRBV10-3; d_gene: .; CDR3nt: TGTGCCATCAGTGAGCCCGGCGGGGGTTACTATGGCCACACCTTC; CDR3aa: CAISEPGGGYYGHTF
j_gene: TRBJ2-1; abundance: few; v_gene: TRBV20-1; d_gene: .; CDR3nt: TGCAGTGCTAGAGAAGGGGGGGGGCAGGCAGGTGAGCAGTTCTTC; CDR3aa: CSAREGGGQAGEQFF
j_gene: TRBJ1-1; abundance: few; v_gene: TRBV11-1; d_gene: TRBD1; CDR3nt: TGTGCCAGCAGCTTGGGCAGGGGGGGACATGCAGCCAGCCAAAAGAACACTGAAGCTTTCTTT; CDR3aa: CASSLGRGGHAASQKNTEAFF
j_gene: TRBJ2-7; abundance: few; v_gene: TRBV7-2; d_gene: TRBD1; CDR3nt: TGTGCCAGCAGCTTTCCGCGAACAGGGGGACCCTACGAGCAGTACTTC; CDR3aa: CASSFPRTGGPYEQYF
j_gene: TRBJ2-3; abundance: .; v_gene: TRBV9; d_gene: .; CDR3nt: TGTGCCAGCAGCCCACACCATACTAGCACAGATACGCAGTATTTT; CDR3aa: CASSPHHTSTDTQYF
j_gene: TRBJ1-6; abundance: .; v_gene: TRBV4-3; d_gene: TRBD1; CDR3nt: TGCGCCAGCAGCCATCTCACAGGGGTCGGTAATTCACCCCCCCACTTT; CDR3aa: CASSHLTGVGNSPPHF
j_gene: TRBJ1-1; abundance: .; v_gene: TRBV4-3; d_gene: .; CDR3nt: TGCGCCAGCAGCCAAGATTACGGAGGCACTGAAGCTTTCTTT; CDR3aa: CASSQDYGGTEAFF
j_gene: TRBJ1-2; abundance: .; v_gene: TRBV5-1; d_gene: TRBD1; CDR3nt: TGCGCCAGCAAACTGGGACAGGGCAGCGATGGCTACACCTTC; CDR3aa: CASKLGQGSDGYTF
j_gene: TRBJ2-3; abundance: .; v_gene: TRBV27; d_gene: .; CDR3nt: TGTGCCAGCAGTTTTTGGGGGGCCGGCGCAGATACGCAGTATTTT; CDR3aa: CASSFWGAGADTQYF
j_gene: TRBJ2-1; abundance: once; v_gene: TRBV7-2; d_gene: .; CDR3nt: TGTGCCAGCAGCTTCGAGACGCAGCACAATGAGCAGTTCTTC; CDR3aa: CASSFETQHNEQFF
j_gene: TRBJ2-6; abundance: few; v_gene: TRBV6-2/TRBV6-3; d_gene: .; CDR3nt: TGTGCCAGCAGCTATATCGTGTCTGGGGCCAACGTCCTGACTTTC; CDR3aa: CASSYIVSGANVLTF
j_gene: TRBJ2-7; abundance: .; v_gene: TRBV7-9; d_gene: .; CDR3nt: TGTGCCAGCAGCCCTAGTTATTTAGGCCAGGTCTCATTCGAGCAGTACTTC; CDR3aa: CASSPSYLGQVSFEQYF
j_gene: TRBJ2-1; abundance: .; v_gene: TRBV2; d_gene: .; CDR3nt: TGTGCCAGCATCGCCCAGGGAGTATCCTACAATGAGCAGTTCTTC; CDR3aa: CASIAQGVSYNEQFF
j_gene: TRBJ1-4; abundance: few; v_gene: TRBV20-1; d_gene: .; CDR3nt: TGCAGTGCTAGAGACAGTCCCTTTAAAAAACTGTTTTTT; CDR3aa: CSARDSPFKKLFF
j_gene: TRBJ2-5; abundance: .; v_gene: TRBV24-1; d_gene: TRBD2; CDR3nt: TGTGCCACCAGTGATTTGGAGGAGCGGGGCCACAAAAAGACCCAGTACTTC; CDR3aa: CATSDLEERGHKKTQYF
j_gene: TRBJ2-5; abundance: few; v_gene: TRBV20-1; d_gene: .; CDR3nt: TGCAGTGCTAGTGCTAAGCCCGTGGGGGAGACCCAGTACTTC; CDR3aa: CSASAKPVGETQYF
j_gene: TRBJ2-1; abundance: few; v_gene: TRBV6-2/TRBV6-3; d_gene: TRBD2; CDR3nt: TGTGCCAGCAGAAACTCCGGGACTAGCGGGTACAATGAGCAGTTCTTC; CDR3aa: CASRNSGTSGYNEQFF
j_gene: TRBJ2-3; abundance: .; v_gene: TRBV6-2/TRBV6-3; d_gene: .; CDR3nt: TGTGCCAGCACAATGAACCTAGCCTTCACAGATACGCAGTATTTT; CDR3aa: CASTMNLAFTDTQYF
j_gene: TRBJ2-7; abundance: once; v_gene: TRBV6-1; d_gene: .; CDR3nt: TGCGCCAGCAGCCGACGGGTCCAAGACGAGCAGTACTTC; CDR3aa: CASSRRVQDEQYF
j_gene: TRBJ1-1; abundance: .; v_gene: TRBV7-9; d_gene: TRBD1; CDR3nt: TGTGTCAGCCAGGGGACAGATTTCACTGAAGCTTTCTTT; CDR3aa: CVSQGTDFTEAFF
j_gene: TRBJ2-3; abundance: .; v_gene: TRBV11-2; d_gene: TRBD2; CDR3nt: TGTGCCAGCAGCTTAGTTATCCGGGGGGGCGGCACAGATACGCAGTATTTT; CDR3aa: CASSLVIRGGGTDTQYF
j_gene: TRBJ1-2; abundance: once; v_gene: TRBV6-1; d_gene: .; CDR3nt: TGTGCCAGCAGGCCGGGAGGGCTCTATGACTACACCTTC; CDR3aa: CASRPGGLYDYTF
j_gene: TRBJ1-1; abundance: few; v_gene: TRBV2; d_gene: .; CDR3nt: TGTGCCAGCAGTGAAGCGCTGAGGAACACTGAAGCTTTCTTT; CDR3aa: CASSEALRNTEAFF
j_gene: TRBJ1-2; abundance: many; v_gene: TRBV9; d_gene: TRBD1; CDR3nt: TGTGCCAGCAGCACCGCCCAAAGGAGGGGGCAGATCGGCTACACCTTC; CDR3aa: CASSTAQRRGQIGYTF
j_gene: TRBJ1-2; abundance: .; v_gene: TRBV7-9; d_gene: .; CDR3nt: TGTGCCAGCAGCTATGAGACAGAGGGGCTCTATGGCTACACCTTC; CDR3aa: CASSYETEGLYGYTF
j_gene: TRBJ2-1; abundance: many; v_gene: TRBV6-4; d_gene: .; CDR3nt: TGTGCCAGCAGTGAACGGTCTTTCAATGAGCAGTTCTTC; CDR3aa: CASSERSFNEQFF